This T cell receptor (beta chain) was captured by sequencing in a study of T-cell reconstitution after alpha-beta-depleted transplantation in children. This clonotype was detected ten times or more. Its target is not known. Findings and caveats of the study: Several hundred expanded graft clones reportedly supplied alpha-beta T cells about two months after transplant. Certain patients had high TCRbeta diversity at day 60, and it came from recipient T cells and thymic progenitors that survived. One year post-transplant, T-cell counts and diversity were largely derived from T cells produced anew.

This sample's TCRbeta library carried unique molecular identifier barcodes. TCRdb independently ran MiXCR on the PCR reads; one entry per CDR3 protein. Of about 600,000 distinct CDR3 sequences listed, about 23% are singletons. The CDR3 is 12 residues long. V lost 1 base to trimming and J lost 8 bases, with 9 bases between them. The germline V gene encodes CDR1 DFQATT and CDR2 SNEGSKA (reference sequence). The chain recombines TRBV20-1 with TRBJ2-4, with D maybe TRBD2 (5 bases). The sequencing here drew on PBMCs, mostly from graft donor cells, taken 360 days after TCRalphabeta/CD19-depleted stem cell transplant. The sequence came from a boy in the first two years of life who had a stem cell transplant for acute myeloid leukemia, so the T cells may come from the graft donor. The CDR3 spells CSARGAGDIQYF. The CDR3 nucleotides are TGCAGTGCTAGAGGGGCCGGGGACATTCAGTACTTC.